The T cell receptor (beta chain) described here comes from a study of cytomegalovirus exposure and HLA in healthy donors. Study background: In a later analysis, the roughly 120 validation repertoires were reported to have used the same platform as the roughly 610 first-cohort repertoires.

Germline V CDR1 and CDR2: SGHRS, YFSETQ. This CDR3 spans 16 amino acids. The ends were cut back, 4 bases at V and 1 base at J, with 17 bases in the middle. On this clone itself: Its target is unknown.

Broader study findings: Some TCR beta chains (around 180 of them) were listed as cytomegalovirus-associated.

Some clones are missing from TCRdb's copy, which holds only in-frame ones; the method was immunoSEQ multiplex PCR. There are about 76,000 clones in the sample; around 94% occur only once, and about 1.6% lies in the top ten. V is TRBV5-1 and J is TRBJ1-1; unclear D gene. Sample: PBMCs. The clonotype originates from a man between 18 and 35 years old in good health and CMV-seropositive. The CDR3 spells CASSGGLGSRNTEAFF. The CDR3 region has the DNA TGCGCCAGCAGCGGAGGATTGGGCAGTCGGAACACTGAAGCTTTCTTT.